This T cell receptor beta chain was identified in a study of T cell responses to AZD1222 COVID-19 vaccine. Comment on this clone: Its antigen is unknown.

TCRdb's copy holds only in-frame clones and misses some; the assay was immunoSEQ multiplex PCR. This table holds around 180,000 clones, roughly nine tenths found once. Between the trimmed V and J ends, which lost 6 bases and 0 bases, there was a span of 12 bases. The CDR3 has 15 residues. Germline V lookup: CDR1 MNHNY, CDR2 SVGAGI (reference sequence). Overall study results and limits: Donors were chiefly white British, with a greater number of females, and clonal diversity was perhaps underestimated. Two AZD1222 doses significantly raised spike-specific TCR breadth and depth over controls. The peak T cell response came first, and repertoires were sampled only after it. Baseline seropositives among AZD1222 recipients totaled only 5 to 7.

The sequence came from an adult in good health. Sequencing was performed on peripheral blood, taken on day 0 of AZD1222 vaccination. The genes are TRBV6-6 and TRBJ2-1; D is unresolved. The CDR3 coding sequence is TGTGCCAGCAGAACCGACCGAAGCTCCTACAATGAGCAGTTCTTC. This gives the protein CASRTDRSSYNEQFF.